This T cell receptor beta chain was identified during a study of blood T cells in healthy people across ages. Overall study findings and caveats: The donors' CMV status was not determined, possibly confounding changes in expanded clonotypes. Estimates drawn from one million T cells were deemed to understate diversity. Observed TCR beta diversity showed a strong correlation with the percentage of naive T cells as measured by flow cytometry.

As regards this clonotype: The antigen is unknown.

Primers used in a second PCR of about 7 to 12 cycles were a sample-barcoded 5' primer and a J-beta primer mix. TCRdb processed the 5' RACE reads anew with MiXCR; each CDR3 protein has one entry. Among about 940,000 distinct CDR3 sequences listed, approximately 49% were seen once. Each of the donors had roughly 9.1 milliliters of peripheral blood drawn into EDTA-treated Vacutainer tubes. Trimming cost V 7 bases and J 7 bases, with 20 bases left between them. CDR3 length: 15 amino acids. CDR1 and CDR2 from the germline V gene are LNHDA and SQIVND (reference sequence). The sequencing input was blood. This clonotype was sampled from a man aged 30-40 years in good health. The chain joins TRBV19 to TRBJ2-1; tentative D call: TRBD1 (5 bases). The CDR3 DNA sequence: TGTGCCAGTATAAGGGGCGGTGGGGCCAGGAATGAGCAGTTCTTC. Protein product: CASIRGGGARNEQFF.